The rows below give T cell receptor beta chains drawn from one sample of a study of T cell responses to AZD1222 COVID-19 vaccine. Sequencing used immunoSEQ multiplex PCR; TCRdb keeps in-frame clones, though not all of them. Here the sample spans some 120,000 clones, about 79% being singletons. The source material was peripheral blood, sampled 28 days after the second AZD1222 dose. Receptor source: an adult who received the AZD1222 COVID-19 vaccine. Both conserved end residues are part of each CDR3. The D gene is left open where the match is weak. Size tells how often a clone was seen (once, few, many) or the class of an expanded clone, and some rows leave it out.

j_call v_call clone_size d_call cdr3_length cdr3_nt cdr3_aa
TRBJ1-6 TRBV5-6 . TRBD1 16 TGTGCCAGCAGCTTGGACAGGGGAATGTATAATTCACCCCTCCACTTT CASSLDRGMYNSPLHF
TRBJ1-1 TRBV4-2 . TRBD1 15 TGTGCCAGCAGCCGAGTCCAGGGGGGGGACACTGAAGCTTTCTTT CASSRVQGGDTEAFF
TRBJ2-7 TRBV7-2 . TRBD1 13 TGTGCCAGCAGTCAGGACAGGTCCTACGAGCAGTACTTC CASSQDRSYEQYF
TRBJ1-5 TRBV19 . TRBD1 17 TGTGCCAGTAGTATGGTACAGGGGGTGGGTAGCAATCAGCCCCAGCATTTT CASSMVQGVGSNQPQHF
TRBJ2-3 TRBV7-3 . . 13 TGTGCCAGCAGCTTAATCCTCACAGATACGCAGTATTTT CASSLILTDTQYF
TRBJ1-1 TRBV15 . . 13 TGTGCCACCAGCAGAGATATCGGAGCAGAAGCTTTCTTT CATSRDIGAEAFF
TRBJ2-1 TRBV11-3 . . 13 TGTGCCAGCAGCTTAGTGGGGGGTAATGAGCAGTTCTTC CASSLVGGNEQFF
TRBJ1-5 TRBV10-3 . . 11 TGTGCCATTCGCCTCCGGCAGCCCCAGCATTTT CAIRLRQPQHF
TRBJ1-4 TRBV18 . . 15 TGTGCCAGCTCACCGGGGAAGCATTGGAATGAAAAACTGTTTTTT CASSPGKHWNEKLFF
TRBJ1-1 TRBV7-2 . . 15 TGTGCCAGCAGCCCCGGACTCACGTTGAACACTGAAGCTTTCTTT CASSPGLTLNTEAFF
TRBJ1-4 TRBV15 . TRBD1 18 TGTGCCACCAGCAGAGTGCGAGCAGGGGGGTTTACTAATGAAAAACTGTTTTTT CATSRVRAGGFTNEKLFF
TRBJ1-4 TRBV18 few . 13 TGTGCCAGCTCACCACCTGCAGTTGAAAAACTGTTTTTT CASSPPAVEKLFF
TRBJ1-3 TRBV28 . . 16 TGTGCCAGCACCTTACCCCAACGTGGGGCCGGAAACACCATATATTTT CASTLPQRGAGNTIYF
TRBJ2-2 TRBV2 once TRBD1 16 TGTGCCAGCACCGAACAGGGGGGACAATTAGCCGGGGAGCTGTTTTTT CASTEQGGQLAGELFF
TRBJ2-1 TRBV10-3 . . 15 TGTGCCATCAGTGAGACAGGGCCCGCTTACAATGAGCAGTTCTTC CAISETGPAYNEQFF
TRBJ1-2 TRBV7-8 . . 16 TGTGCCAGCAGCTTAGGACAGGCCCGAGATGGCTATGGCTACACCTTC CASSLGQARDGYGYTF
TRBJ2-7 TRBV5-8 . TRBD2 16 TGTGCCAGCAGCCAAACTAGCGGGGGGGCAATCTACGAGCAGTACTTC CASSQTSGGAIYEQYF
TRBJ1-1 TRBV12-5 . TRBD1 13 TGTGCTAGCATCGGACAGGACAACACTGAAGCTTTCTTT CASIGQDNTEAFF
TRBJ1-3 TRBV7-3 . . 13 TGTGCCAGCAGCGAAATTCCAGGCAACACCATATATTTT CASSEIPGNTIYF
TRBJ2-7 TRBV5-4 . . 14 TGTGCCAGCAGCTTCTCAGGGTCTTCCTACGAGCAGTACTTC CASSFSGSSYEQYF
TRBJ2-7 TRBV12-3/TRBV12-4 . . 12 TGTGCCAGCAGTTGGGATTTCGACGAGCAGTACTTC CASSWDFDEQYF
TRBJ1-2 TRBV14 . . 16 TGTGCCAGCAGCCAAGAATTTGAGGGGCAGAACTATGGCTACACCTTC CASSQEFEGQNYGYTF
TRBJ2-3 TRBV5-1 . . 13 TGCGCCAGCAGCCCCGCCAGGAGGGATACGCAGTATTTT CASSPARRDTQYF
TRBJ2-5 TRBV9 once TRBD2 15 TGTGCCAGCAGTACTAGCGCCGGTAAACAAGAGACCCAGTACTTC CASSTSAGKQETQYF
TRBJ1-1 TRBV11-1 . . 15 TGTGCCAGCAGCATAACGGGACGGGGGAACACTGAAGCTTTCTTT CASSITGRGNTEAFF
TRBJ2-1 TRBV7-9 once . 16 TGTGCCAGCAGCCCGTCCCGGGGCTTTAGGTACAATGAGCAGTTCTTC CASSPSRGFRYNEQFF
TRBJ1-5 TRBV6-5 once TRBD1 16 TGTGCCAGCAGTTACTCCTTGCCCGACAGGGGAGGACCCCAGCATTTT CASSYSLPDRGGPQHF
TRBJ1-2 TRBV27 . . 14 TGTGCCAGCAGTTTAAAGTGGGTGGGCTATGGCTACACCTTC CASSLKWVGYGYTF
TRBJ1-1 TRBV6-5 . . 15 TGTGCCAGCAGTTACTCGAAGGGCTTAATCACTGAAGCTTTCTTT CASSYSKGLITEAFF
TRBJ2-5 TRBV11-3 . . 12 TGTGCCAGCAGCCAATCCAAAGAGACCCAGTACTTC CASSQSKETQYF
TRBJ2-3 TRBV19 . . 14 TGTGCCAGTAGGGGAGGAGAAATCACAGATACGCAGTATTTT CASRGGEITDTQYF
TRBJ1-3 TRBV6-5 . . 16 TGTGCCAGCAGTTACTCAGGGACCTCCTCTGGAAACACCATATATTTT CASSYSGTSSGNTIYF
TRBJ2-7 TRBV5-6 . . 13 TGTGCCAGCAGCCTAGGACAGTCCTACGAGCAGTACTTC CASSLGQSYEQYF
TRBJ2-7 TRBV3-1/TRBV3-2 . . 11 TGTGCCAGCAGCCTCTCCTACGAGCAGTACTTC CASSLSYEQYF
TRBJ2-7 TRBV11-2 . TRBD1 14 TGTGCCAGCAGCGTCCGGGACAGGGATGGCGAGCAGTACTTC CASSVRDRDGEQYF